These T cell receptor beta chains were read from a single sample in a study of OX40 agonist ivuxolimab in advanced cancers. The repertoire was sequenced with immunoSEQ multiplex PCR; TCRdb's copy has only in-frame clones and lacks some. The repertoire holds approximately 84,000 clones, 65% to 90% seen once, with just under 2% in the top ten. Here the sequenced sample was CD4+ or CD8+ T cells sorted from blood, taken in a trial of the OX40 agonist ivuxolimab. The receptors were sampled from an adult with an advanced solid tumor such as melanoma, head and neck, liver or kidney cancer. Both conserved end residues are part of each CDR3. The D gene is left open where the match is weak. Clone size appears in some rows only: once, few, many, or a class for an expanded clone.

d_gene	v_gene	j_gene	len	abundance	CDR3aa	CDR3nt
.	TRBV6-5	TRBJ1-3	15	.	CASSYSPGSGNTIYF	TGTGCCAGCAGTTACTCCCCAGGCTCTGGAAACACCATATATTTT
.	TRBV7-9	TRBJ2-1	15	.	CASSLRGANYNEQFF	TGTGCCAGCAGCTTACGTGGGGCTAATTACAATGAGCAGTTCTTC
.	TRBV5-4	TRBJ1-6	16	.	CASSAASARAPGPLHF	TGTGCCAGCAGCGCAGCGAGCGCCAGGGCCCCCGGACCCCTCCACTTT
.	TRBV30	TRBJ1-4	14	.	CAWSGGWANEKLFF	TGTGCCTGGAGTGGGGGGTGGGCTAATGAAAAACTGTTTTTT
TRBD1	TRBV7-2	TRBJ1-2	16	.	CASSLVRGQGTYGYTF	TGTGCCAGCAGCTTAGTTCGGGGACAGGGGACCTATGGCTACACCTTC
.	TRBV6-5	TRBJ1-3	14	.	CASRRQFSGNTIYF	TGTGCCAGCAGGCGACAGTTCTCTGGAAACACCATATATTTT
.	TRBV4-1	TRBJ2-1	18	.	CASSRLETGQSSYNEQFF	TGCGCCAGCAGCCGCCTGGAGACGGGGCAAAGCTCCTACAATGAGCAGTTCTTC
TRBD2	TRBV28	TRBJ2-1	14	.	CASSPGGSYNEQFF	TGTGCCAGCAGCCCGGGGGGCTCCTACAATGAGCAGTTCTTC
.	TRBV4-3	TRBJ1-6	15	.	CASSQEEGHGSPLHF	TGCGCCAGCAGCCAAGAAGAGGGGCATGGTTCACCCCTCCACTTT
TRBD2	TRBV6-1	TRBJ2-5	13	.	CASSLGGQETQYF	TGTGCCAGCAGCTTGGGGGGGCAAGAGACCCAGTACTTC
.	TRBV5-6	TRBJ2-5	16	.	CASSLSDVGFQETQYF	TGTGCCAGCAGCTTAAGCGATGTGGGTTTCCAAGAGACCCAGTACTTC
.	TRBV7-3	TRBJ1-6	16	.	CASSLVSGVGNSPLHF	TGTGCCAGCAGCTTAGTCTCAGGAGTGGGTAATTCACCCCTCCACTTT
.	TRBV9	TRBJ1-1	14	few	CASSRLTANTEAFF	TGTGCCAGCAGCCGTTTGACGGCGAACACTGAAGCTTTCTTT
.	TRBV18	TRBJ1-1	16	.	CASSPLPGPWNTEAFF	TGTGCCAGCTCACCACTGCCAGGGCCCTGGAACACTGAAGCTTTCTTT
.	TRBV7-6	TRBJ1-1	14	once	CASSSGLGNTEAFF	TGTGCCAGCAGCTCAGGGTTGGGGAACACTGAAGCTTTCTTT
TRBD1	TRBV6-5	TRBJ1-6	15	.	CASSPGTVYNSPLHF	TGTGCCAGCAGTCCCGGGACAGTCTATAATTCACCCCTCCACTTT
.	TRBV5-4	TRBJ2-2	16	.	CASSLGDKLNTGELFF	TGTGCCAGCAGCTTGGGGGACAAGCTCAACACCGGGGAGCTGTTTTTT
TRBD1	TRBV15	TRBJ2-7	17	.	CATSRGQGSLGSYEQYF	TGTGCCACCAGCAGGGGACAGGGGAGCTTAGGCTCCTACGAGCAGTACTTC
TRBD1	TRBV5-1	TRBJ2-3	15	.	CASSPAGGGGDTQYF	TGCGCCAGCAGCCCCGCAGGGGGCGGAGGAGATACGCAGTATTTT
.	TRBV25-1	TRBJ2-3	15	.	CASSGSSTSTDTQYF	TGTGCCAGCAGTGGGTCTTCAACTAGCACAGATACGCAGTATTTT